The clone carrying this TCR beta chain was detected a few times. Germline V gene lookup returns CDR1 LGHDT and CDR2 YNNKEL (reference sequence). The CDR3 sequence is 12 residues long. Between the trimmed V and J ends, which lost 2 bases and 8 bases, there was a span of 7 bases. This entry belongs to a study of response to subunit inactivated influenza vaccine. TCRdb re-analysed the RT-PCR reads in MiXCR, keeping a single row per CDR3 protein. The sample comprises some 640,000 distinct CDR3 sequences, approximately 15% of which are singletons, and around 6.5% rests with the top ten. Sequenced material: PBMCs from blood, taken around 15 days before vaccination. The chain has TRBV3-1 and TRBJ1-3; D is undetermined. The sequence was collected from a man aged 45-65 years who received an inactivated influenza vaccine. The CDR3 DNA reads TGTGCCAGCAGCCAACGAGCCGACACCATATATTTT. Translating gives CASSQRADTIYF.